What follows are 2 T cell receptor beta chains derived from one specimen sequenced in a study of tissue T cells after allogeneic stem cell transplantation. Time point given: mouse harvest day 7 after allogeneic transplant. Each mouse received 10^7 T-cell-depleted marrow cells plus 10^6 splenic CD5+ T cells by tail vein. Data came from immunoSEQ multiplex PCR; TCRdb stores just in-frame clones and leaves some out. The profile shows roughly 6,600 clones, around half of them singletons. Sequenced input: lymph node tissue. The receptors shown here come from a female BALB/c mouse given C57BL/6 T cells with graft-versus-host disease after an allogeneic hematopoietic cell transplant.

Notes on this clone: Gene names and germline match the mouse. Sequencing ends 1 residue short of the CDR3 end; the germline J gene provides the rest. This sequence joins TRBV3 and TRBJ2-2; 11 nucleotides match TRBD2. This CDR3 comprises 15 residues. Germline V CDR1 and CDR2: SNHLY, FYNGKV (reference sequence). V shed 5 bases and J 1 base; nucleotides not matched to a gene: 0. CDR3 amino acids: CASSGLGGNTGQLYF. The DNA read from the CDR3 is TGTGCCAGCAGCGGACTGGGGGGAAACACCGGGCAGCTCTAC.

This clone has only a few counts. Gene labels here are mouse ones. The CDR3 is cut off 1 residue early in the read; its end comes from the germline J gene. This chain joins TRBV26 and TRBJ1-3; D is unclear. Germline V lookup: CDR1 KGHPV, CDR2 FQNQEV (reference sequence). This CDR3 spans 14 amino acids. Deletions cut 2 bases from V and 0 bases from J, with 5 bases between. The CDR3 loop is CASSLRDSGNTLYF. The CDR3 bases that were read are TGTGCCAGCAGTCTGAGGGATTCTGGAAATACGCTCTAT.